This T cell receptor (beta chain) is drawn from a study of T cells in tuberculosis. Sequenced by immunoSEQ multiplex PCR; TCRdb stores in-frame clones only, minus some. The sample records about 34,000 clones, under 95% being singletons. The germline V gene encodes CDR1 LGHNA and CDR2 YNFKEQ. This CDR3 has 16 amino acids. V dropped 0 bases and J dropped 0 bases, with 9 bases sitting between them. The sample's time point: new active TB diagnosis, blood taken before or within 7 days of starting treatment. Included patients were adults of at least 18, HIV-seronegative, South African. The J gene is TRBJ2-1, the V gene TRBV4-2; no clear D gene. The receptor was derived from an adult with tuberculosis. The sample was PBMCs, taken at tuberculosis diagnosis. The CDR3 sequence is CASSQEMVASYNEQFF. The DNA for the CDR3 is TGTGCCAGCAGCCAAGAAATGGTAGCCTCCTACAATGAGCAGTTCTTC.